Listed below are T cell receptor beta chains from one sample, sequenced in a study of molecular identifiers for immune sequencing clone quantification. Using its own MiXCR run on the PCR reads, TCRdb lists one record per CDR3 protein. Found here are some 680,000 distinct CDR3 sequences, less than 30% of them singletons; the top ten hold about 0.8%. Input material: naive CD8+ T cells from blood, with Jurkat cell RNA spiked in. All receptors come from a human donor in good health. Some libraries in this study had Jurkat cell RNA spiked in. Each CDR3 is given with its conserved first and last residue. A D gene is named only where the DNA matches it firmly. Clone size is stated in some rows and not others, as once, few, many or a class when expanded.

size | J | V | D | CDR3 | DNA
many | TRBJ1-5 | TRBV28 | - | CASSLGVGRQPQHF | TGTGCCAGCAGTTTAGGTGTGGGGCGTCAGCCCCAGCATTTT
- | TRBJ2-1 | TRBV27 | - | CASSPTSPYNEQFF | TGTGCCAGCAGCCCTACTAGCCCCTACAATGAGCAGTTCTTC
many | TRBJ1-1 | TRBV11-2 | - | CASSFIYGGLGTEAFF | TGTGCCAGCAGCTTCATCTACGGAGGGTTGGGGACTGAAGCTTTCTTT
few | TRBJ2-1 | TRBV10-3 | - | CAISESNEQFF | TGTGCCATCAGTGAGTCCAATGAGCAGTTCTTC
- | TRBJ2-7 | TRBV2 | TRBD2 | CASSGRLAGVGEQYF | TGTGCCAGCAGTGGTCGACTAGCGGGAGTGGGTGAGCAGTACTTC
many | TRBJ2-1 | TRBV7-9 | - | CASSFRGGELANEQFF | TGTGCCAGCAGCTTTAGAGGCGGGGAGTTAGCCAATGAGCAGTTCTTC
many | TRBJ2-7 | TRBV5-1 | - | CASSLSLKSYEQYF | TGCGCCAGCAGCTTGAGCCTTAAATCCTACGAGCAGTACTTC
- | TRBJ2-7 | TRBV7-5 | - | CISVPAARHYLTGAYEQYF | TGTATCTCCGTGCCAGCAGCTCGTCATTATTTGACAGGGGCCTACGAGCAGTACTTC
- | TRBJ1-6 | TRBV13 | - | CASSNAGGGALRSPLHF | TGTGCCAGCAGCAATGCAGGCGGGGGCGCGTTAAGGTCACCCCTCCACTTT
many | TRBJ2-5 | TRBV20-1 | - | CSAPGPQEEETQYF | TGCAGTGCTCCAGGGCCCCAAGAGGAAGAGACCCAGTACTTC
many | TRBJ2-7 | TRBV6-1 | TRBD1 | CASSDNRGYEQYF | TGTGCCAGCAGTGATAACAGGGGGTACGAGCAGTACTTC
few | TRBJ1-2 | TRBV14 | - | CASSPRQANYGYTF | TGTGCCAGCAGCCCCAGACAGGCAAACTATGGCTACACCTTC
- | TRBJ1-3 | TRBV7-9 | - | CASSLAGAQGIPGNTIYF | TGTGCCAGCAGCTTAGCGGGAGCACAGGGAATTCCTGGAAACACCATATATTTT
few | TRBJ2-5 | TRBV3-1 | - | CASSQVGFKTQYF | TGTGCCAGCAGCCAAGTTGGGTTTAAGACCCAGTACTTC
- | TRBJ2-5 | TRBV11-2 | TRBD2 | CASSARGGQETQYF | TGTGCCAGCAGCGCTAGGGGAGGGCAAGAGACCCAGTACTTC
few | TRBJ2-5 | TRBV13 | TRBD2 | CASRRGGASGGQETQYF | TGTGCCAGCAGGAGGGGAGGGGCTAGCGGGGGCCAAGAGACCCAGTACTTC
- | TRBJ1-4 | TRBV5-5 | TRBD1 | CASSLPQGAAEKLFF | TGTGCCAGCAGCCTTCCCCAGGGGGCCGCGGAAAAACTGTTTTTT
- | TRBJ2-3 | TRBV11-2 | TRBD1 | CASRLWTGADTQYF | TGTGCCAGCCGCCTATGGACAGGGGCAGATACGCAGTATTTT
many | TRBJ1-5 | TRBV6-2/TRBV6-3 | - | CASSYIRGRQGSINQPQHF | TGTGCCAGCAGTTACATACGGGGTCGCCAGGGGAGCATCAATCAGCCCCAGCATTTT
many | TRBJ1-4 | TRBV4-1 | TRBD1 | CASSRQGANEKLFF | TGCGCCAGCAGTCGTCAGGGGGCGAATGAAAAACTGTTTTTT
many | TRBJ1-5 | TRBV2 | - | CASSEVLASNQPQHF | TGTGCCAGCAGTGAAGTCCTCGCTAGCAATCAGCCCCAGCATTTT
many | TRBJ2-1 | TRBV24-1 | - | CATSDFDDSYNEQFF | TGTGCCACCAGTGATTTTGATGATTCCTACAATGAGCAGTTCTTC
- | TRBJ2-3 | TRBV7-6 | - | CASSPSSFSTDTQYF | TGTGCCAGCAGCCCCTCTAGCTTCAGCACAGATACGCAGTATTTT
many | TRBJ1-1 | TRBV4-1 | - | CASSQVLFTEAFF | TGCGCCAGCAGCCAAGTTTTATTCACTGAAGCTTTCTTT
many | TRBJ1-5 | TRBV6-2/TRBV6-3 | - | CASSRTEGLYSNQPQHF | TGTGCCAGCAGCCGGACGGAAGGTCTATATAGCAATCAGCCCCAGCATTTT
few | TRBJ2-4 | TRBV19 | TRBD1 | CASSIRDSVAKNIQYF | TGTGCCAGTAGTATAAGGGACAGTGTAGCCAAAAACATTCAGTACTTC
- | TRBJ1-6 | TRBV13 | - | CARSTGGVSPLHF | TGTGCCCGCAGCACGGGGGGCGTGTCCCCCCTCCACTTT
many | TRBJ2-7 | TRBV7-2 | TRBD2 | CASSLVVGTITSYEQYF | TGTGCCAGCAGCTTAGTAGTGGGGACTATAACCTCCTACGAGCAGTACTTC
- | TRBJ2-2 | TRBV12-3/TRBV12-4 | - | CASSLGANTGELVF | TGTGCCAGCAGTTTAGGGGCTAACACCGGGGAGCTGGTTTTT
many | TRBJ1-3 | TRBV3-1 | - | CASSQGEGFNTGNTIYF | TGTGCCAGCAGCCAAGGGGAGGGATTTAATACTGGAAACACCATATATTTT
many | TRBJ1-1 | TRBV7-9 | TRBD1 | CASSLAQGATEAFF | TGTGCCAGCAGCTTAGCTCAGGGGGCCACTGAAGCTTTCTTT
many | TRBJ2-1 | TRBV7-8 | - | CASSLVATGHAYNEQFF | TGTGCCAGCAGCTTAGTCGCTACAGGGCATGCCTACAATGAGCAGTTCTTC
many | TRBJ1-1 | TRBV7-6 | - | CASSLGGVLEDTEAFF | TGTGCCAGCAGCTTAGGAGGGGTGCTAGAAGACACTGAAGCTTTCTTT
many | TRBJ1-1 | TRBV5-1 | - | CASSFTELNTEAFF | TGCGCCAGCAGCTTTACAGAACTGAACACTGAAGCTTTCTTT
- | TRBJ2-7 | TRBV28 | - | CASSSRTNSYEQYF | TGTGCCAGCAGTTCCAGGACAAACTCCTACGAGCAGTACTTC
- | TRBJ2-5 | TRBV7-9 | - | CASSSPREYQEIQYF | TGTGCCAGCAGCTCACCCAGGGAGTACCAAGAGATCCAGTACTTC
- | TRBJ2-5 | TRBV12-3/TRBV12-4 | - | CAGSQIEGGETQYF | TGTGCCGGCAGCCAAATTGAAGGAGGGGAGACCCAGTACTTC